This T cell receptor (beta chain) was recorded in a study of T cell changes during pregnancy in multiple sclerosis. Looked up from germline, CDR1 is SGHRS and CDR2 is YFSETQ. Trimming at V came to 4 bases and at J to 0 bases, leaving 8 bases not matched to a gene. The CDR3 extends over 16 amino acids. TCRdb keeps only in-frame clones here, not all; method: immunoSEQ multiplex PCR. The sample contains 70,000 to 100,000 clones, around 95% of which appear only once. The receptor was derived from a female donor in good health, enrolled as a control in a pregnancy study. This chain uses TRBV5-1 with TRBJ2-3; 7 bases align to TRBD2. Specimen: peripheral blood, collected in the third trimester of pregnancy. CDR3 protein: CASSPPLAESTDTQYF. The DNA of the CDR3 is TGCGCCAGCAGCCCCCCGCTAGCGGAAAGCACAGATACGCAGTATTTT.